Listed here are 14 T cell receptor beta chains from one sample, sequenced in a study of a mutant IDH1 vaccine in newly diagnosed glioma. The assay was immunoSEQ multiplex PCR, and TCRdb's table has in-frame clones only and misses some. The table has about 60,000 clones, approximately 87% seen once; the top ten hold 1.6%. These receptors have no identified antigens. As to time point: week 35, safety follow-up. A single vaccine dose contained 300 ug of mutant IDH1 20-mer peptide, and topical imiquimod was used with it. The source material was PBMCs, sampled from a glioma patient whose treatment included an IDH1 peptide vaccine. The receptors stem from a man aged 35 to 55 with glioma.

The chain couples TRBV6-6 to TRBJ1-4; D is perhaps TRBD1 (5 bases). This CDR3 is built from 16 residues. Per germline, CDR1 MNHNY and CDR2 SVGAGI (reference sequence). Trimming pared 0 bases from V and 7 bases from J, leaving 15 bases between. This CDR3 reads CASSYSFPGLGEKLFF. For the CDR3, the DNA is TGTGCCAGCAGTTACTCGTTTCCGGGACTCGGTGAAAAACTGTTTTTT.

This clone was found once. V is TRBV4-2 and J is TRBJ2-1; 11 bases match TRBD2. With V trimmed by 4 bases and J by 0 bases, 2 bases remained unmatched. Germline V lookup: CDR1 LGHNA, CDR2 YNFKEQ. The CDR3 consists of 16 residues. The CDR3 region has the DNA TGTGCCAGCAGCCGGGGACTAGCGGACTCCTACAATGAGCAGTTCTTC. This gives the protein CASSRGLADSYNEQFF.

The chain couples TRBV9 to TRBJ2-3, with D perhaps matching TRBD2 (6 bases). The germline V and J ends were trimmed by 0 bases and 11 bases, with 13 bases remaining between them. Germline V CDR1 and CDR2: SGDLS, YYNGEE. The CDR3 is 13 residues long. The CDR3 here is CASSVDNGRQQYF. For the CDR3, the DNA is TGTGCCAGCAGCGTAGATAATGGGAGGCAGCAGTATTTT.

J is TRBJ2-2 and V is TRBV6-6; D remains unclear. CDR3 length equals 14 residues. The V gene's germline CDR1 is MNHNY and CDR2 SVGAGI (reference sequence). V lost 0 bases, J lost 11 bases, and 13 bases lay in between. The CDR3 is CASSYSNVAAELFF. In DNA form, the CDR3 reads TGTGCCAGCAGTTACTCGAATGTGGCCGCAGAGCTGTTTTTT.

This clone was detected only once. V gene TRBV4-3 combines with J gene TRBJ2-6; D is uncertain. Trimming removed 0 bases at V and 2 bases at J, with 5 bases between. In germline, CDR1 is LGHNA, CDR2 YSLEER. CDR3 size: 15 residues. Here the CDR3 DNA reads TGCGCCAGCAGCCAAGATCCGACTGGGGCCAACGTCCTGACTTTC. It codes for CASSQDPTGANVLTF.

This chain connects TRBV7-7 to TRBJ2-1; a possible D gene is TRBD1 (5 bases). Trimming cost V 5 bases and J 1 base, with 21 bases left between them. CDR1 SSHAT and CDR2 FNYEAQ come from the germline V gene (reference sequence). This CDR3 is built from 18 residues. The CDR3 spells CASSPPFGQGNSYNEQFF. The CDR3 region has the DNA TGTGCCAGCAGCCCCCCCTTTGGTCAGGGAAATTCCTACAATGAGCAGTTCTTC. Full variable domain (rest looked up from reference TRBV7-7 and TRBJ2-1): GAGVSQSPRYKVTKRGQDVTLRCDPISSHATLYWYQQALGQGPEFLTYFNYEAQPDKSGLPSDRFSAERPEGSISTLTIQRTEQRDSAMYRCASSPPFGQGNSYNEQFFGPGTRLTVL.

J is TRBJ2-7 and V is TRBV15; 11 nucleotides line up with TRBD1. This CDR3 is built from 15 residues. V was clipped by 0 bases and J by 4 bases; unmatched bases: 2. Germline CDR1 reads LNHNV; CDR2 reads YYDKDF (reference sequence). This chain's CDR3 is CATSREGQGAYEQYF. The CDR3 DNA reads as TGTGCCACCAGCAGAGAAGGACAGGGGGCGTACGAGCAGTACTTC.

This clone was observed a single time. The chain recombines TRBV11-2 with TRBJ2-1; tentatively, D is TRBD1 (5 bases). CDR3 length equals 14 residues. Trimming took 1 base from V and 7 from J, leaving 11 bases between them. The germline V gene has CDR1 SGHAT and CDR2 FQNNGV. The CDR3, as DNA: TGTGCCAGCAGCTTAGGGGGCATTATGAATGAGCAGTTCTTC. Translating it yields CASSLGGIMNEQFF.

This clone occurred a few times. This chain links TRBV11-1 with TRBJ2-3; tentative D call: TRBD2 (5 bases). Deletions cut 5 bases from V and 6 bases from J, with 18 bases between. CDR3 size: 15 residues. Germline V gene sequence: CDR1 SGHAT, CDR2 FQDESV (reference sequence). The CDR3 bases are TGTGCCAGCAGCACCTCCAGCGGAAGAAGCGATACGCAGTATTTT. It yields the protein CASSTSSGRSDTQYF. The entire variable domain, with the rest obtained from reference TRBV11-1 and TRBJ2-3, is as follows: EAEVAQSPRYKITEKSQAVAFWCDPISGHATLYWYRQILGQGPELLVQFQDESVVDDSQLPKDRFSAERLKGVDSTLKIQPAELGDSAMYLCASSTSSGRSDTQYFGPGTRLTVL.

The chain carries TRBV19 and TRBJ1-5; D not certain. The V gene's germline CDR1 is LNHDA and CDR2 SQIVND (reference sequence). This CDR3 region has 14 residues. The V and J ends lost 6 bases and 0 bases respectively, with 9 bases between them. CDR3 DNA sequence: TGTGCCAGTAGCTACTTGTCTAGCAATCAGCCCCAGCATTTT. Residues: CASSYLSSNQPQHF. Using reference TRBV19 and TRBJ1-5 for the parts outside the CDR3, the full variable domain is DGGITQSPKYLFRKEGQNVTLSCEQNLNHDAMYWYRQDPGQGLRLIYYSQIVNDFQKGDIAEGYSVSREKKESFPLTVTSAQKNPTAFYLCASSYLSSNQPQHFGDGTRLSIL.

V gene TRBV5-1 combines with J gene TRBJ2-5; the D gene is possibly TRBD1 (6 bases). This CDR3 region has 13 residues. V was cut by 4 bases and J by 4 bases, with 11 bases left in between. The V gene's germline CDR1 is SGHRS and CDR2 YFSETQ. CDR3 residues: CASSNQGSETQYF. CDR3 coding DNA: TGCGCCAGCAGCAATCAGGGGTCAGAGACCCAGTACTTC.

The genes are TRBV12-5 and TRBJ1-5, with TRBD1 as a possible D gene (5 bases). CDR1 and CDR2 (germline): LGHNT, FRNRAP. The CDR3 extends over 15 amino acids. V gave up 1 base and J gave up 7 bases, with 14 bases separating them. The CDR3 DNA follows: TGTGCTAGTGGTTTGGCGGAGCGGCGGACACAGCCCCAGCATTTT. Amino acid sequence: CASGLAERRTQPQHF.

The rearrangement joins TRBV5-8 to TRBJ1-5, with 7 bases matching TRBD1. V lost 2 bases, J lost 0 bases, and 5 bases stayed unmatched. Germline lookup yields CDR1 SGHTS and CDR2 YDEGEE. This CDR3 spans 16 amino acids. The CDR3 DNA reads as TGTGCCAGCAGCTTCGAGACAGGGCATAGCAATCAGCCCCAGCATTTT. Translating it yields CASSFETGHSNQPQHF.

The CDR3 here is CASSLVSGRNEKLFF. Written as DNA, the CDR3 is TGCGCCAGCAGCTTGGTATCAGGGCGTAATGAAAAACTGTTTTTT. The V gene is TRBV5-1, the J gene TRBJ1-4; weak D call: TRBD1 (5 bases). The CDR3 length is 15 residues. The ends were cut back, 0 bases at V and 4 bases at J, with 10 bases in the middle. Germline CDR1 and CDR2: SGHRS and YFSETQ.